A selection of T cell receptor beta chains follows, all from one sample in a study of metastatic and nonmetastatic thyroid tumors. Via MiXCR, TCRdb re-called the PCR reads. This sample has under 95,000 clones; about 12% occur once, and the top ten carry approximately 10%. The sequenced sample was blood. Receptors were obtained from a female donor with papillary thyroid cancer or a benign thyroid nodule (not recorded which). Some clones in this sample may be carry-over from other donors' samples. CDR3s include the opening cysteine and the closing phenylalanine or tryptophan. D genes are given only for firm matches. Clone size is stated in some rows and not others, as once, few, many or a class when expanded.

J gene: TRBJ2-3; clone size: NA; D gene: NA; V gene: TRBV20-1; CDR3 DNA: TGCAGTGCCCAGGGTCACGCTGCTAGCACAGATGCGCAGTATTTT; CDR3 protein: CSAQGHAASTDAQYF
J gene: TRBJ2-7; clone size: many; D gene: TRBD1; V gene: TRBV6-1; CDR3 DNA: TGTGCCAGCAGTACGAAGGGACAGCTAGACGCCTACGAGCAGTACTTC; CDR3 protein: CASSTKGQLDAYEQYF
J gene: TRBJ2-7; clone size: NA; D gene: TRBD2; V gene: TRBV20-1; CDR3 DNA: TGCAGTGCTCCCACTAGCGGAAGCTCCTACGAGCAGTACTTC; CDR3 protein: CSAPTSGSSYEQYF
J gene: TRBJ2-5; clone size: NA; D gene: NA; V gene: TRBV7-2; CDR3 DNA: TGTGCCAGCAGCTTAGACGGTCAAGAGACCCAGTACTTC; CDR3 protein: CASSLDGQETQYF
J gene: TRBJ2-7; clone size: NA; D gene: TRBD2; V gene: TRBV7-3; CDR3 DNA: TGTGCCAGCAGCAACATAGCGGGCGAAGAGCAGTACTTC; CDR3 protein: CASSNIAGEEQYF
J gene: TRBJ1-2; clone size: many; D gene: TRBD1; V gene: TRBV20-1; CDR3 DNA: TGCAGTTCAGCCCAGGGGGCGAGAATTGGTGGCTACACCTTC; CDR3 protein: CSSAQGARIGGYTF
J gene: TRBJ2-3; clone size: many; D gene: NA; V gene: TRBV30; CDR3 DNA: TGTGCCTGGAGGCCCCAGAAAGGATTTAAAGGGGCGAGAGATACGCAGTATTTT; CDR3 protein: CAWRPQKGFKGARDTQYF
J gene: TRBJ2-2; clone size: many; D gene: TRBD2; V gene: TRBV20-1; CDR3 DNA: TGCAGTGCTCCACTAGCGGGCCTTACCGGGGAGCTGTTTTTT; CDR3 protein: CSAPLAGLTGELFF
J gene: TRBJ1-5; clone size: many; D gene: TRBD1; V gene: TRBV18; CDR3 DNA: TGTGCCAGCTCACTCGACAGGGAGGCCTTTTATAGCAATCAGCCCCAGCATTTT; CDR3 protein: CASSLDREAFYSNQPQHF
J gene: TRBJ2-7; clone size: many; D gene: NA; V gene: TRBV12-3/TRBV12-4; CDR3 DNA: TGTGCCAGCAGCCTGCTACGGAAATACTCCTACGAGCAGTACTTC; CDR3 protein: CASSLLRKYSYEQYF
J gene: TRBJ1-1; clone size: few; D gene: NA; V gene: TRBV28; CDR3 DNA: TGTGCCAGCAGTTTATTAGCGCAGGGGAACACTAAAGCTTTCTTT; CDR3 protein: CASSLLAQGNTKAFF
J gene: TRBJ2-1; clone size: many; D gene: NA; V gene: TRBV4-3; CDR3 DNA: TGCGCCAGCAGCCAAGACAGGGCGACTAGAGGGGCCTACAATGAGCAGTTCTTC; CDR3 protein: CASSQDRATRGAYNEQFF
J gene: TRBJ2-1; clone size: many; D gene: NA; V gene: TRBV4-3; CDR3 DNA: TGCGCCAGCAGCCAAGATAGGCACGGAACCCGAGGGCAGTTCTTC; CDR3 protein: CASSQDRHGTRGQFF
J gene: TRBJ1-6; clone size: many; D gene: NA; V gene: TRBV6-1; CDR3 DNA: TGTGCCAGCAGCGCAGACCGGAATTCACCCCTCCACTTT; CDR3 protein: CASSADRNSPLHF
J gene: TRBJ1-2; clone size: many; D gene: NA; V gene: TRBV4-2; CDR3 DNA: TGTGCCAGCAGCCAAGCAGGAAAGGGTGGCCTTAACTATGGCTACACCTTC; CDR3 protein: CASSQAGKGGLNYGYTF
J gene: TRBJ2-7; clone size: many; D gene: TRBD2; V gene: TRBV27; CDR3 DNA: TGTGCCAGCAGTTTTTCCGCCGGGGGGTACGAGCAGTACTTC; CDR3 protein: CASSFSAGGYEQYF
J gene: TRBJ1-1; clone size: few; D gene: NA; V gene: TRBV28; CDR3 DNA: TGTGCCAGCAAAGCTGGGAGCACTGAAGCTTTCTTT; CDR3 protein: CASKAGSTEAFF
J gene: TRBJ1-5; clone size: many; D gene: NA; V gene: TRBV28; CDR3 DNA: TGTGCCAGCAGCCCGGGGGCCCTGGGCAATCAGCCCCAGCATTTT; CDR3 protein: CASSPGALGNQPQHF
J gene: TRBJ1-5; clone size: many; D gene: NA; V gene: TRBV18; CDR3 DNA: TGTGCCAGCTCACCGACGATCAGGGTCGGATCACAGCCCCAGCATTTT; CDR3 protein: CASSPTIRVGSQPQHF
J gene: TRBJ1-2; clone size: many; D gene: NA; V gene: TRBV20-1; CDR3 DNA: TGCAGTGCGGCGCTGGGAACTAACTATGGCTACACCTTC; CDR3 protein: CSAALGTNYGYTF
J gene: TRBJ2-1; clone size: NA; D gene: TRBD2; V gene: TRBV6-4; CDR3 DNA: TGTGCCAGCAGTCTTCCTACCCCGGGGGCTAGCGGGAGGTCAAATAGCAATGAGCAGTTCTTC; CDR3 protein: CASSLPTPGASGRSNSNEQFF
J gene: TRBJ2-1; clone size: few; D gene: NA; V gene: TRBV7-9; CDR3 DNA: TGTGCCAGCAGCTTATTGTCTAGTCTCTTGGATGAGCAGTTCTTC; CDR3 protein: CASSLLSSLLDEQFF
J gene: TRBJ2-6; clone size: many; D gene: NA; V gene: TRBV27; CDR3 DNA: TGTGCCAGCAGTTCCCGAATTGACAGGAACTCTGGGGCCAACGTCCTGACTTTC; CDR3 protein: CASSSRIDRNSGANVLTF
J gene: TRBJ2-5; clone size: few; D gene: TRBD2; V gene: TRBV28; CDR3 DNA: TGTGCCAGCAGTTTAATGGGGCCTAGCGGGAACTACCAAGAGACCCAGTACTTC; CDR3 protein: CASSLMGPSGNYQETQYF
J gene: TRBJ2-1; clone size: many; D gene: TRBD2; V gene: TRBV7-2; CDR3 DNA: TGTGCCAGCAGCCTGGGACTAGCGGGAGTTAATGAGCAGTTCTTC; CDR3 protein: CASSLGLAGVNEQFF
J gene: TRBJ1-4; clone size: many; D gene: NA; V gene: TRBV2; CDR3 DNA: TGTGCCAGCAGTGGGGACCCGAGAACCTCCACTAATGAAAAACTGTTTTTT; CDR3 protein: CASSGDPRTSTNEKLFF
J gene: TRBJ2-3; clone size: many; D gene: TRBD1; V gene: TRBV9; CDR3 DNA: TGTGCCAGCAGCGGGACCAGGACAGGGCCCACAGATACGCAGTATTTT; CDR3 protein: CASSGTRTGPTDTQYF
J gene: TRBJ2-7; clone size: many; D gene: NA; V gene: TRBV7-2; CDR3 DNA: TGTGCCAGCAGCTTGCCGGGACAATCTTACGAGCAGTACTTC; CDR3 protein: CASSLPGQSYEQYF
J gene: TRBJ2-7; clone size: many; D gene: TRBD2; V gene: TRBV27; CDR3 DNA: TGTGCCAGCAGCTTGACTAGCGGGAGCTCCTACGAGCAGTACTTC; CDR3 protein: CASSLTSGSSYEQYF
J gene: TRBJ2-7; clone size: many; D gene: TRBD2; V gene: TRBV20-1; CDR3 DNA: TGCAGTGCTAGCGGTCTAGCGGGCCTAACCTACGAGCAGTACTTC; CDR3 protein: CSASGLAGLTYEQYF
J gene: TRBJ2-3; clone size: many; D gene: NA; V gene: TRBV9; CDR3 DNA: TGTGCCAGCAGCGTAGACCCCCCCCCAGATACGCAGTATTTT; CDR3 protein: CASSVDPPPDTQYF
J gene: TRBJ2-7; clone size: many; D gene: TRBD2; V gene: TRBV19; CDR3 DNA: TGTGCCAGTCGACCGGGCGGGGGGAGCGAGCAGTACTTC; CDR3 protein: CASRPGGGSEQYF
J gene: TRBJ2-7; clone size: many; D gene: TRBD2; V gene: TRBV7-9; CDR3 DNA: TGTGCCAGCAGCTATCCGGCGGGGGGTCTGGACGAGCAGTACTTC; CDR3 protein: CASSYPAGGLDEQYF
J gene: TRBJ1-2; clone size: few; D gene: NA; V gene: TRBV6-1; CDR3 DNA: TGTGCCAGCAGACCCATGGGGCTTGGCTATTGCTACACCTTC; CDR3 protein: CASRPMGLGYCYTF
J gene: TRBJ2-7; clone size: few; D gene: TRBD2; V gene: TRBV6-2/TRBV6-3; CDR3 DNA: TGTGCCAGCAGCCTGAGCGGGAGCTACGAGCAGTACTTC; CDR3 protein: CASSLSGSYEQYF
J gene: TRBJ2-2; clone size: many; D gene: TRBD1; V gene: TRBV7-2; CDR3 DNA: TGTGCCAGCAGCCGGGACAGGGGGATCGGGGAGCTGTTTTTT; CDR3 protein: CASSRDRGIGELFF
J gene: TRBJ2-2; clone size: NA; D gene: NA; V gene: TRBV7-8; CDR3 DNA: TGTGCCACGATACCCGCCGGTAACACCGGGGAGCTGTTTTTT; CDR3 protein: CATIPAGNTGELFF
J gene: TRBJ2-5; clone size: many; D gene: TRBD2; V gene: TRBV5-4; CDR3 DNA: TGTGCCAGCAGCCTGAGACTAGCGGGAGGGCGAGAGACCCAGTACTTC; CDR3 protein: CASSLRLAGGRETQYF
J gene: TRBJ1-2; clone size: many; D gene: NA; V gene: TRBV4-3; CDR3 DNA: TGCGCCAGCAGCCAAGGAACAGGGTCTGGGTATGGCTACACCTTC; CDR3 protein: CASSQGTGSGYGYTF
J gene: TRBJ2-1; clone size: many; D gene: TRBD2; V gene: TRBV20-1; CDR3 DNA: TGCAGTACTGATTCAGCGGGAGTTTCCTACAATGAGCAGTTCTTC; CDR3 protein: CSTDSAGVSYNEQFF
J gene: TRBJ2-7; clone size: many; D gene: TRBD1; V gene: TRBV16; CDR3 DNA: TGTGCCAGCAGCCAATCTGCCGGACAGGGGGTCCACGAGCAGTACTTC; CDR3 protein: CASSQSAGQGVHEQYF
J gene: TRBJ2-2; clone size: many; D gene: NA; V gene: TRBV20-1; CDR3 DNA: TGCAGTGCTAGGACCGGGACCTCGAACACCGGGGAGCTGTTTTTT; CDR3 protein: CSARTGTSNTGELFF
J gene: TRBJ2-7; clone size: NA; D gene: NA; V gene: TRBV6-4; CDR3 DNA: TGTGCCAGCAGTTACTCACCTTTATGGGGTCAAACATACGAGCAGTACTTC; CDR3 protein: CASSYSPLWGQTYEQYF
J gene: TRBJ1-1; clone size: many; D gene: NA; V gene: TRBV12-3/TRBV12-4; CDR3 DNA: TGTGCCAGCAGTTTATTAAAGGGGGGTGATGGTCTTGAAGCTTTCTTT; CDR3 protein: CASSLLKGGDGLEAFF
J gene: TRBJ1-2; clone size: many; D gene: NA; V gene: TRBV20-1; CDR3 DNA: TGCAGTGCTAGATCCCTCCTGGGGGCCGCTTATGGCTACACCTTC; CDR3 protein: CSARSLLGAAYGYTF
J gene: TRBJ2-3; clone size: many; D gene: NA; V gene: TRBV6-1; CDR3 DNA: TGTGCCAGTACCAATCAGGATACGCAGTATTTT; CDR3 protein: CASTNQDTQYF
J gene: TRBJ1-5; clone size: many; D gene: NA; V gene: TRBV28; CDR3 DNA: TGTGCCAGCAGTTTTTTCGGTTGGATTCAGCCCCAGCATTTT; CDR3 protein: CASSFFGWIQPQHF
J gene: TRBJ2-1; clone size: few; D gene: NA; V gene: TRBV16; CDR3 DNA: TGTGCCAGCAACCACCGGGACATATACAATGAGCAGTTCTTC; CDR3 protein: CASNHRDIYNEQFF
J gene: TRBJ2-1; clone size: NA; D gene: NA; V gene: TRBV11-2; CDR3 DNA: TGTGCCAGCAGCTCCGGACTGAGTCATGAGCAGTTCTTC; CDR3 protein: CASSSGLSHEQFF
J gene: TRBJ1-2; clone size: many; D gene: NA; V gene: TRBV5-6; CDR3 DNA: TGTGCCAGCAGCTTGGGTAAGGGTGGCTACACCTTC; CDR3 protein: CASSLGKGGYTF
J gene: TRBJ1-1; clone size: many; D gene: NA; V gene: TRBV5-1; CDR3 DNA: TGCGCCAGCAGCTCGGGACAGAACACTGAAGCTTTCTTT; CDR3 protein: CASSSGQNTEAFF
J gene: TRBJ2-3; clone size: many; D gene: TRBD2; V gene: TRBV15; CDR3 DNA: TGTGCCACCAGCAGTAGCGGGGCTAGCACAGATACGCAGTATTTT; CDR3 protein: CATSSSGASTDTQYF
J gene: TRBJ1-5; clone size: many; D gene: NA; V gene: TRBV19; CDR3 DNA: TGTGCCAGTAGTATGGGGCAGGGTAGCAATCAGCCCCAGCATTTT; CDR3 protein: CASSMGQGSNQPQHF